This T cell receptor (beta chain) was found in a study of OX40 agonist ivuxolimab in advanced cancers. Study overall: A mean age of around 66 years, range roughly 23 to 85, was recorded, and 70% to 85% were male. It was permissible to have had prior anti-PD-1, anti-PD-L1 or anti-CTLA-4 therapy, and approximately 40% had some.

The CDR3 is 15 residues long. Germline CDR1 LGHNA, CDR2 YSLEER. With 4 bases removed from V and 0 bases from J, the gap between germline ends came to 10 bases. Autoimmune disease history or systemic immunosuppression excluded patients. Sequencing was performed with immunoSEQ multiplex PCR; in TCRdb, only in-frame clones are kept and a portion is missing. Of 130,000 or so clones listed, under 95% are singletons. The TCR was taken from an adult with an advanced solid tumor such as melanoma, head and neck, liver or kidney cancer. The material was CD4+ or CD8+ T cells sorted from blood, obtained in a trial of the OX40 agonist ivuxolimab. V gene TRBV4-3 combines with J gene TRBJ2-1; the D gene is possibly TRBD1 (5 bases). CDR3 loop: CASSRGGSSYNEQFF. The CDR3 coding sequence is TGCGCCAGCAGCCGGGGCGGTAGCTCCTACAATGAGCAGTTCTTC.